The entry below gives a single T cell receptor (beta chain) sequence along with its context. Antigen specificity is unknown. Sample time point: healthy volunteer bleed at 2 weeks. Researchers extracted total RNA from unfractionated whole blood. The CDR3 totals 15 residues. V lost 2 bases and J 1 base, leaving 11 bases between the germline ends. TCRdb reprocessed the RACE reads with MiXCR, giving one entry per CDR3 protein. This table holds 25,000 to 35,000 distinct CDR3 sequences, about 7% found once. The data stem from a study of human T cells and chemical hapten exposure. Study-wide points: High-frequency TCRs, those above 1 in 1000, stayed the same after DPC sensitization.

The chain has TRBV12-3 or TRBV12-4 and TRBJ1-2; D is possibly TRBD1 (6 bases). This TCR came from a human donor in good health. Some clones in this sample may be carry-over from other donors' samples. Sequenced material: whole blood. CDR3 loop: CASSLRGGNNYGYTF. The CDR3 nucleotides are TGTGCCAGCAGTTTAAGGGGGGGAAATAACTATGGCTACACCTTC.